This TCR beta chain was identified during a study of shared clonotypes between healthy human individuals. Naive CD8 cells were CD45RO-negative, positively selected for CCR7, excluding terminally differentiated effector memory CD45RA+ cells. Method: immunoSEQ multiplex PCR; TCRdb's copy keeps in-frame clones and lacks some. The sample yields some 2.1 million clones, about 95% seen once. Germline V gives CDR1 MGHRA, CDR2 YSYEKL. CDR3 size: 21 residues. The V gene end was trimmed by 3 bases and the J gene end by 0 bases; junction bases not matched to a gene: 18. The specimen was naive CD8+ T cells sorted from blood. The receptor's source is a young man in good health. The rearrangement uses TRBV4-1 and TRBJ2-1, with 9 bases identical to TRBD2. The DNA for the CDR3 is TGCGCCAGCAGCCATGCAACCTTGGGTTTTAGCGGGGGCTCCTCCTACAATGAGCAGTTCTTC. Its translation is CASSHATLGFSGGSSYNEQFF.